Listed below are T cell receptor beta chains from one sample, sequenced in a study of Graves' ophthalmopathy and Graves' hyperthyroidism. TCRdb passed the multiplex PCR reads through MiXCR, listing each CDR3 protein once. The sample records about 160,000 distinct CDR3 sequences, over 35% being singletons. Input material: peripheral blood. These receptors were obtained from a woman aged 40 to 50 with Graves' ophthalmopathy. Both conserved end residues are part of each CDR3. D genes are given only for firm matches. Only some rows state a clone size, as once, few, many or a class for expanded clones.

D: .
V: TRBV6-1
size: .
J: TRBJ2-7
CDR3: CASSVRGEQYF
DNA: TGTGCCAGCAGTGTAAGGGGAGAGCAGTACTTC

D: .
V: TRBV12-3/TRBV12-4
size: once
J: TRBJ1-1
CDR3: CASSYSYGNTEAFF
DNA: TGTGCCAGCAGCTACTCGTATGGGAACACTGAAGCTTTCTTT

D: TRBD2
V: TRBV6-2/TRBV6-3
size: once
J: TRBJ2-5
CDR3: CASSARDYTQETQYF
DNA: TGTGCCAGCAGTGCCCGGGACTATACACAAGAGACCCAGTACTTC

D: TRBD2
V: TRBV4-3
size: many
J: TRBJ2-7
CDR3: CASSQDRSGTFPYEQYF
DNA: TGCGCCAGCAGCCAAGATAGGAGCGGGACGTTTCCCTACGAGCAGTACTTC

D: .
V: TRBV27
size: few
J: TRBJ1-2
CDR3: CASSYGGPGGYTF
DNA: TGTGCCAGCAGTTACGGGGGGCCGGGGGGCTACACCTTC

D: TRBD1
V: TRBV11-2
size: .
J: TRBJ1-5
CDR3: CASSPPGGQLNQPQHF
DNA: TGTGCCAGCAGCCCACCTGGGGGACAGCTCAATCAGCCCCAGCATTTT

D: .
V: TRBV13
size: .
J: TRBJ1-1
CDR3: CASSTSAYTEAFF
DNA: .

D: .
V: TRBV6-5
size: many
J: TRBJ2-7
CDR3: CASSYSEKLPYEQYF
DNA: TGTGCCAGCAGTTACTCGGAAAAACTACCCTACGAGCAGTACTTC

D: .
V: TRBV6-2/TRBV6-3
size: .
J: TRBJ1-5
CDR3: CASLVGGDSNQPQHF
DNA: TGTGCCAGCTTGGTCGGAGGGGATAGCAATCAGCCCCAGCATTTT

D: .
V: TRBV5-1
size: .
J: TRBJ1-1
CDR3: CASVGTHDMNTEAFF
DNA: TGCGCCAGTGTAGGGACACATGACATGAACACTGAAGCTTTCTTT

D: .
V: TRBV7-9
size: many
J: TRBJ1-1
CDR3: CASSSWRENTEAFF
DNA: TGTGCCAGCAGCTCGTGGAGGGAGAACACTGAAGCTTTCTTT

D: TRBD1
V: TRBV6-5
size: few
J: TRBJ1-1
CDR3: CASSFDRGLGEAFF
DNA: TGTGCCAGCAGTTTTGACAGGGGCTTGGGTGAAGCTTTCTTT

D: .
V: TRBV6-1
size: many
J: TRBJ1-5
CDR3: CASSERVGGGTSNQPQHF
DNA: TGTGCCAGCAGTGAAAGGGTAGGTGGAGGAACTAGCAATCAGCCCCAGCATTTT

D: TRBD1
V: TRBV12-3/TRBV12-4
size: .
J: TRBJ1-5
CDR3: CASSLRTGGDRGQPQHF
DNA: TGTGCCAGCAGTTTACGGACAGGGGGCGACAGGGGTCAGCCCCAGCATTTT

D: TRBD1
V: TRBV19
size: many
J: TRBJ2-5
CDR3: CASSRETGTGGQETQYF
DNA: TGTGCCAGTAGTAGGGAGACCGGGACAGGGGGCCAAGAGACCCAGTACTTC

D: .
V: TRBV6-1
size: few
J: TRBJ2-7
CDR3: CASSTSVEQYF
DNA: TGTGCCAGCAGCACGAGCGTCGAGCAGTACTTC

D: .
V: TRBV7-2
size: many
J: TRBJ1-2
CDR3: CASSPEGTNYGYTF
DNA: TGTGCCAGCAGCCCCGAGGGTACTAACTATGGCTACACCTTC

D: .
V: TRBV6-4
size: many
J: TRBJ1-6
CDR3: CASCFPRPVWNSPLHF
DNA: TGTGCCAGTTGTTTCCCTCGTCCGGTGTGGAATTCACCCCTCCACTTT

D: TRBD1
V: TRBV15
size: many
J: TRBJ2-5
CDR3: CATSRGQGDQETQYF
DNA: TGTGCCACCAGCAGAGGACAGGGAGACCAAGAGACCCAGTACTTC

D: TRBD2
V: TRBV6-2/TRBV6-3
size: .
J: TRBJ2-7
CDR3: CASSGTSGRFYEQYF
DNA: TGTGCCAGCAGTGGAACTAGCGGGAGGTTCTACGAGCAGTACTTC

D: .
V: TRBV9
size: .
J: TRBJ2-7
CDR3: CASSVMAGLTYEQYF
DNA: TGTGCCAGCAGCGTTATGGCAGGGCTGACCTACGAGCAGTACTTC

D: TRBD1
V: TRBV12-3/TRBV12-4
size: once
J: TRBJ1-1
CDR3: CASSFRGYWGDTEAFF
DNA: TGTGCCAGCAGTTTCAGGGGGTACTGGGGTGACACTGAAGCTTTCTTT

D: TRBD1
V: TRBV7-9
size: many
J: TRBJ1-5
CDR3: CASSPTQGSEPQHF
DNA: TGTGCCAGCAGCCCTACACAGGGGTCGGAGCCCCAGCATTTT

D: .
V: TRBV24-1
size: .
J: TRBJ1-6
CDR3: CATSDLLGEPPNF
DNA: TGTGCCACCAGTGATTTGCTCGGAGAACCCCCTAACTTT

D: .
V: TRBV28
size: many
J: TRBJ2-2
CDR3: CASGSTGKNTGELFF
DNA: TGTGCCAGCGGGAGTACAGGAAAGAACACCGGGGAGCTGTTTTTT

D: TRBD1
V: TRBV4-3
size: .
J: TRBJ1-2
CDR3: CASSQDRQGPYGYTF
DNA: TGCGCCAGCAGCCAAGACCGACAGGGCCCCTATGGCTACACCTTC

D: TRBD2
V: TRBV30
size: .
J: TRBJ2-2
CDR3: CAWRAGGWNTGELFF
DNA: TGTGCCTGGAGGGCGGGAGGATGGAACACCGGGGAGCTGTTTTTT

D: TRBD2
V: TRBV11-2
size: .
J: TRBJ2-7
CDR3: CASSSLAGLAGGEQYF
DNA: TGTGCCAGCAGCTCCTTGGCGGGACTAGCGGGAGGCGAGCAGTACTTC

D: .
V: TRBV5-1
size: few
J: TRBJ2-5
CDR3: CASRSGVMEAQYF
DNA: TGCGCCAGCAGGTCAGGGGTTATGGAGGCCCAGTACTTC

D: TRBD2
V: TRBV6-5
size: many
J: TRBJ2-5
CDR3: CASSPGLAGGPWETQYF
DNA: TGTGCCAGCAGTCCAGGACTAGCGGGGGGCCCGTGGGAGACCCAGTACTTC

D: TRBD2
V: TRBV7-2
size: many
J: TRBJ2-2
CDR3: CASRLLSGSTGELFF
DNA: TGTGCCAGCAGATTATTAAGCGGGAGCACCGGGGAGCTGTTTTTT

D: TRBD1
V: TRBV4-2
size: many
J: TRBJ1-2
CDR3: CASSQDGGQRGGYTF
DNA: TGTGCCAGCAGCCAAGATGGGGGACAGAGAGGTGGCTACACCTTC

D: .
V: TRBV11-1
size: many
J: TRBJ2-4
CDR3: CASSLGLEGNIQYF
DNA: TGTGCCAGCAGCTTAGGGCTAGAAGGAAACATTCAGTACTTC

D: .
V: TRBV11-2
size: many
J: TRBJ2-7
CDR3: CASSLDLWASVGEQYF
DNA: TGTGCCAGCAGCTTAGATCTATGGGCCAGTGTGGGCGAGCAGTACTTC